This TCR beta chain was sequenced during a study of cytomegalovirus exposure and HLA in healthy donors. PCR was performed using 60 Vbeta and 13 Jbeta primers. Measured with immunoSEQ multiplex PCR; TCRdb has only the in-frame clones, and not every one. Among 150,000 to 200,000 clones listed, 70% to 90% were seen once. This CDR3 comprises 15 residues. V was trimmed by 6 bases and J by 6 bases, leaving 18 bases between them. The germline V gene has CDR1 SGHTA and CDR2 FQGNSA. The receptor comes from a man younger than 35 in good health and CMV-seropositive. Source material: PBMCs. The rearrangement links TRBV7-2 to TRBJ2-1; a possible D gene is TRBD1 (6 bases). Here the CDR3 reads CASRTTGSNINEQFF. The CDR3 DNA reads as TGTGCCAGCAGGACTACAGGGTCCAACATCAATGAGCAGTTCTTC.